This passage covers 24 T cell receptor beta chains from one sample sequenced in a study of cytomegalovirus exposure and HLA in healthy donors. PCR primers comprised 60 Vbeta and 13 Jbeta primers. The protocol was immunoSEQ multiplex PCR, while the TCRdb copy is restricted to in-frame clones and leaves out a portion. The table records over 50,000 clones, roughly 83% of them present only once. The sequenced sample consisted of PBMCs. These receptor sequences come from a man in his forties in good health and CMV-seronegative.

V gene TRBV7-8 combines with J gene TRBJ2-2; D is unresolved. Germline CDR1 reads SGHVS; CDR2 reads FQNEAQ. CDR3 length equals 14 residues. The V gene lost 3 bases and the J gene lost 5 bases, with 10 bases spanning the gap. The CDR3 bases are TGTGCCAGCAGCTTTCGTCAGAATACCGGGGAGCTGTTTTTT. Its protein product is CASSFRQNTGELFF.

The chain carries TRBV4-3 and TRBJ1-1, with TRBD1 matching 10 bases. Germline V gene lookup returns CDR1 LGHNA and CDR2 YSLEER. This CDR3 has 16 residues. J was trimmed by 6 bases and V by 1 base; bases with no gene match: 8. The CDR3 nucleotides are TGCGCCAGCAGCCAAGCACCCCGGGACAGGGGCTCTGAAGCTTTCTTT. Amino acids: CASSQAPRDRGSEAFF.

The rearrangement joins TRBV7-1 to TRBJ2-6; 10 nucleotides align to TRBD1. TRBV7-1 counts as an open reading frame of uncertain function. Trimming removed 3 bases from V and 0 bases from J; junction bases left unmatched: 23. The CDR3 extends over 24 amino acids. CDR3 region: CASSSPGQGIPVPYSPSGANVLTF. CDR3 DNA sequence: TGTGCCAGCAGCTCGCCGGGACAGGGGATACCTGTCCCTTACTCCCCCTCTGGGGCCAACGTCCTGACTTTC.

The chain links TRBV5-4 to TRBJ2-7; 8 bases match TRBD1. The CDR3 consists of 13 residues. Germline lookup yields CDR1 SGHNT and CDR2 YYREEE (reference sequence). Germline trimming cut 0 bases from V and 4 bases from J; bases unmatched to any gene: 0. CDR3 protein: CASSLGTGYEQYF. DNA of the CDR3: TGTGCCAGCAGCTTGGGGACAGGGTACGAGCAGTACTTC.

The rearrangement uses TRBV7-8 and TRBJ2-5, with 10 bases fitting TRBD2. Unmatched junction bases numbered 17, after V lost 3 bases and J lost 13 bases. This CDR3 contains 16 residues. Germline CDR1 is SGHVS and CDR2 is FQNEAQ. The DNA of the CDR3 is TGTGCCAGCAGCTTGCCTGACACTAGCGGGGCCGCTCTATTGTACTTC. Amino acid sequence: CASSLPDTSGAALLYF.

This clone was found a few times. The CDR3 reads CASSSRGPGTEAFF. The CDR3 DNA follows: TGCGCCAGCAGCTCTAGGGGGCCGGGCACTGAAGCTTTCTTT. The V and J genes are TRBV4-3 and TRBJ1-1, with 7 bases that match TRBD1. CDR1 is LGHNA, CDR2 YSLEER, per germline. With 5 bases clipped from V and 4 bases from J, the junction kept 7 bases outside the gene matches. The CDR3 loop spans 14 amino acids.

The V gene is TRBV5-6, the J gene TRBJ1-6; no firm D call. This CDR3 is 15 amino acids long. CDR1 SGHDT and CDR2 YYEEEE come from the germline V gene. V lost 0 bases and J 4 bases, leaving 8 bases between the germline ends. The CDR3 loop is CASSLGTAYNSPLHF. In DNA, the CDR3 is TGTGCCAGCAGCTTGGGGACTGCATATAATTCACCCCTCCACTTT.

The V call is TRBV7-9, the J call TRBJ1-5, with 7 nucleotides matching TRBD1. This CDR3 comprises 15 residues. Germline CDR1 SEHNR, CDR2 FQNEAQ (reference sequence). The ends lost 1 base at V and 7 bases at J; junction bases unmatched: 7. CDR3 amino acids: CASSLGGGRAQPQHF. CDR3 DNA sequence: TGTGCCAGCAGCTTAGGAGGGGGCAGGGCCCAGCCCCAGCATTTT.

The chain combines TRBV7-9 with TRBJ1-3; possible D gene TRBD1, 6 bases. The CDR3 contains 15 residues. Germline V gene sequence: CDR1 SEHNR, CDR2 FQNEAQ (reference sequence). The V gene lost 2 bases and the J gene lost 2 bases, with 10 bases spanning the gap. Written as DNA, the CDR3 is TGTGCCAGCAGCTTAATGACAGGAGCTGGAAACACCATATATTTT. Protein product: CASSLMTGAGNTIYF.

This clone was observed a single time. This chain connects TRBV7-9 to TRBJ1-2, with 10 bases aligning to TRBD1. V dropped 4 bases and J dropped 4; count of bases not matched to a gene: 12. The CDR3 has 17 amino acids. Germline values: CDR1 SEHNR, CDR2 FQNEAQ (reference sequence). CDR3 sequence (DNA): TGTGCCAGCAGCTCCGGGACAGGGGAACCAGTTGGCTATGGCTACACCTTC. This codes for CASSSGTGEPVGYGYTF.

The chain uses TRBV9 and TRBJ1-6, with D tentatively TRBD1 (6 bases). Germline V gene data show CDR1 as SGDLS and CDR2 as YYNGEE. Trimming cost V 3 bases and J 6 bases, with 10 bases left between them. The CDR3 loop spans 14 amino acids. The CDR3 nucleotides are TGTGCCAGCAGCGCCGGACAGCCTAATTCACCCCTCCACTTT. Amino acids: CASSAGQPNSPLHF.

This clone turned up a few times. The CDR3 loop reads CASGAGGYQPQHF. DNA of the CDR3: TGTGCCAGCGGGGCAGGGGGTTATCAGCCCCAGCATTTT. This sequence joins TRBV2 and TRBJ1-5, with 7 bases aligning to TRBD1. Germline CDR1 and CDR2: SNHLY and FYNNEI. There are 13 residues in the CDR3. Germline trimming cut 8 bases from V and 5 bases from J; bases unmatched to any gene: 6.

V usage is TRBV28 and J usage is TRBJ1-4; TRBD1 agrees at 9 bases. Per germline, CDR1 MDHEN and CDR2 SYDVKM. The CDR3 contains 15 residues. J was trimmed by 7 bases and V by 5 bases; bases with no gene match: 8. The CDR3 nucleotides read TGTGCCAGCAGTCCGGACGGGACAGGGATTGAAAAACTGTTTTTT. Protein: CASSPDGTGIEKLFF. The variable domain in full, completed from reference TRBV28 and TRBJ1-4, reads DVKVTQSSRYLVKRTGEKVFLECVQDMDHENMFWYRQDPGLGLRLIYFSYDVKMKEKGDIPEGYSVSREKKERFSLILESASTNQTSMYLCASSPDGTGIEKLFFGSGTQLSVL.

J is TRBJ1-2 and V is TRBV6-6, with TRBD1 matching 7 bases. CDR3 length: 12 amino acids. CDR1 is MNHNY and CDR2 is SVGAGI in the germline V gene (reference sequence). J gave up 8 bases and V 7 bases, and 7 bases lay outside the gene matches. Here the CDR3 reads CASTLGQEGYTF. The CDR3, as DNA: TGTGCCAGCACCCTAGGACAGGAAGGCTACACCTTC.

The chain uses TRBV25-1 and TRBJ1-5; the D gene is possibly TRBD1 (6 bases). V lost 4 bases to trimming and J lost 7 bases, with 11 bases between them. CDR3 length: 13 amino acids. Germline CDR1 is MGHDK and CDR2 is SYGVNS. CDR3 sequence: CASSGLGQQPQHF. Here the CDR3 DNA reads TGTGCCAGCAGTGGATTGGGACAACAGCCCCAGCATTTT.

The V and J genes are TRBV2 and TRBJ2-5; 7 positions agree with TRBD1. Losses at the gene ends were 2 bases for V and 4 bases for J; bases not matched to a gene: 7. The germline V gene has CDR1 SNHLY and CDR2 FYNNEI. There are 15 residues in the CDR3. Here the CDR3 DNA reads TGTGCCAGCAGTGAACCTCAGGGGGTAGTAGAGACCCAGTACTTC. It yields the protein CASSEPQGVVETQYF.

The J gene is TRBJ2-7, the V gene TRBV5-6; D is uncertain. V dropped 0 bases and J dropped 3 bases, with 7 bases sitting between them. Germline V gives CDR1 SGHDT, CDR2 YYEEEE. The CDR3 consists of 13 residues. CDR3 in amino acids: CASSLGNSYEQYF. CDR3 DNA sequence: TGTGCCAGCAGCTTGGGAAACAGCTACGAGCAGTACTTC.

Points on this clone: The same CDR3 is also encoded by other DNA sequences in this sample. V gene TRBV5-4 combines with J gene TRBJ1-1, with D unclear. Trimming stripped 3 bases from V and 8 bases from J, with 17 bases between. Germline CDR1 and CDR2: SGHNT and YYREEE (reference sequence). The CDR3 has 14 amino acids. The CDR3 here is CASSSFLGLTEAFF. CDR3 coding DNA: TGTGCCAGCAGCTCGTTCCTCGGGTTAACCGAAGCTTTCTTT.

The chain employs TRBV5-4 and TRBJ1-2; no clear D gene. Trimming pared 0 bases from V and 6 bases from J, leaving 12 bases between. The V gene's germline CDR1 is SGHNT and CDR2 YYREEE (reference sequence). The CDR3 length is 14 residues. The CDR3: CASSLAPTENGYTF. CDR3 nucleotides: TGTGCCAGCAGCTTGGCCCCAACTGAAAATGGCTACACCTTC.

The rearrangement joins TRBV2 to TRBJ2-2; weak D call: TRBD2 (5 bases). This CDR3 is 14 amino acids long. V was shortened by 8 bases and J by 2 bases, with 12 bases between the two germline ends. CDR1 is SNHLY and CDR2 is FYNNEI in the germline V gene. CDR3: CASERRTNTGELFF. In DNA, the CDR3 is TGTGCCAGCGAGAGGAGGACCAACACCGGGGAGCTGTTTTTT.

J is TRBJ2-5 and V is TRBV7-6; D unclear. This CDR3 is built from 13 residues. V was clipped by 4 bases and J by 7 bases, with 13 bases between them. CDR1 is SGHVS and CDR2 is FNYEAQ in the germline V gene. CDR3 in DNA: TGTGCCAGCAGCTCCCCCCCTACGGGGACCCAGTACTTC. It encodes CASSSPPTGTQYF.

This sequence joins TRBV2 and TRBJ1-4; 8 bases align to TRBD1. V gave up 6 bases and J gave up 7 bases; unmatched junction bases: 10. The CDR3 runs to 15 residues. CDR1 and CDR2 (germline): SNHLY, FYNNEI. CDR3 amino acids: CASRPQGARSEKLFF. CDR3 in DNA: TGTGCCAGCAGGCCGCAGGGGGCGCGCAGTGAAAAACTGTTTTTT.

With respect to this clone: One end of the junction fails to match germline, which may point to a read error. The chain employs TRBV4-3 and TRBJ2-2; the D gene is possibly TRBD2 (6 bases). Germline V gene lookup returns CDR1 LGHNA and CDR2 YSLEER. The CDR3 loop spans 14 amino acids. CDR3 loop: CASSRVTNTGGLFF. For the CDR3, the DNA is TGCGCCAGCAGCAGAGTTACGAACACCGGGGGGCTGTTTTTT.

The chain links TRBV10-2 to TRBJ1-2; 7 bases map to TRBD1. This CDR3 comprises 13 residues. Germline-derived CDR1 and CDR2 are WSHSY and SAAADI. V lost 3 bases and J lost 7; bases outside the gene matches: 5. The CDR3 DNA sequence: TGCGCCAGCAGTGATCACAGGGGATCTGGCTACACCTTC. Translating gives CASSDHRGSGYTF.